This T cell receptor beta chain was found in a study of patients and donors after allogeneic stem cell transplantation. MiXCR, applied by TCRdb to the RT-PCR reads, yields one record per CDR3 protein. The data show hundreds of thousands of distinct CDR3 sequences, with 16% seen just once and 6.5% to 7.5% held by the top ten. This CDR3 is 11 amino acids long. The germline V and J ends were trimmed by 4 bases and 7 bases, with 11 bases remaining between them. The V gene's germline CDR1 is DFQATT and CDR2 SNEGSKA (reference sequence). The origin of this receptor is a human donor who was either an allogeneic HSCT recipient or a stem cell or donor lymphocyte infusion donor (not recorded which). It is not recorded whose cells these are; they may come from a transplant donor. Sequencing was done on a sample of blood, either unsorted or a sorted T cell fraction (not recorded which). This rearrangement joins TRBV20-1 to TRBJ2-7; D ambiguous. DNA of the CDR3: TGCAGTGCTAAAGTGGCCTTGGAGCAGTACTTC. It codes for CSAKVALEQYF.